This T cell receptor beta chain was found in a study of T cell responses to AZD1222 COVID-19 vaccine. Study overall: It was second doses at about 4 or about 12 weeks that were pooled. Findings of the study overall: The study found vaccine-associated CD4 TCRs spanning spike, dominant at 160-218 and 743-854. Two doses of AZD1222 preceded a rise in Spike-specific TCR breadth and depth. Baseline antibody screening turned up just a handful of seropositive AZD1222 recipients.

Assay: immunoSEQ multiplex PCR; the TCRdb copy retains only in-frame clones and omits some. The sample includes about 140,000 clones, under 95% seen only once; the top ten take 2.5% to 3.5%. Germline V CDR1 and CDR2: LGHDT, YNNKEL (reference sequence). This CDR3 is built from 15 residues. Losses at the gene ends were 4 bases for V and 6 bases for J; bases not matched to a gene: 9. As regards this clone: Its antigen remains unidentified.

The V call is TRBV3-1 (or the pseudogene TRBV3-2), the J call TRBJ2-1, with 7 bases lining up with TRBD2. This TCR was recovered from an adult in good health. The sample in question was peripheral blood, obtained on day 0 of AZD1222 vaccination. Here the CDR3 DNA reads TGTGCCAGCAGCCCGTCTAGCGGAGCCACCAATGAGCAGTTCTTC. This gives the protein CASSPSSGATNEQFF.